This TCR beta chain is from a study of T cells in Graves' hyperthyroidism and ophthalmopathy (dated by TCRdb to the late 2010s). Looking at the study overall: Peripheral blood samples were taken at initial diagnosis, before any treatment was given. The approximately 100 discovery patients were randomly divided into training and test sets at a 7:3 ratio. After blood sampling, hyperthyroidism patients were treated with methimazole at a starting dose of 30 mg daily, and ophthalmopathy patients were treated with high-dose intravenous methylprednisolone. In addition, the study compared T-cell repertoires in thyroid tissue and in blood from five to seven Graves' hyperthyroidism patients. TCR V-J signatures able to tell the groups apart were searched for in a discovery cohort of 90 to 100 patients, of whom over 40 had Graves' ophthalmopathy and about 60 had stable Graves' hyperthyroidism. An independent validation cohort of around 19 hyperthyroidism patients and about 16 patients who later progressed to ophthalmopathy tested prospective prediction of ophthalmopathy. The paper describes TCR Vbeta CDR3 sequencing of 135 peripheral blood samples, made up of about 40 ophthalmopathy patients, around 78 hyperthyroidism patients and roughly 17 progressor patients.

In this sample, this clonotype turned up many times. There is no known antigen for this receptor. No base quality values were provided; no much bigger clone lies one nucleotide off. Study-wide findings and limitations: Sample size was not statistically predetermined, and investigators were not blinded to group allocation. Ophthalmopathy was separated from stable hyperthyroidism by a 13 V-J signature model, with around 90% sensitivity and roughly 81% specificity obtained in cross-validation and 80%/75% obtained in testing. During validation, the model predicted progression to ophthalmopathy a median of around 7 months ahead of onset, with roughly 65% sensitivity and roughly 72% specificity. Most expanded thyroid clonotypes (frequency above 0.001) were also detected in blood, suggesting blood repertoires may reflect thyroid immune responses.

Ophthalmopathy patients had moderately to severely active disease, Clinical Activity Score of at least 3, NOSPECS grade of at least 4, and duration under 3 months. Any patient with an uncontrolled infection, another autoimmune disease, pregnancy or lactation was excluded. Diagnoses relied on clinical symptoms, serum thyroxine and TRAb, thyroid ultrasound and orbital computed tomography. PBMCs were separated from under 12 ml of fresh peripheral blood using Ficoll-Paque density gradient centrifugation. Total RNA was extracted with Trizol reagent, and quality was checked on an Agilent 2100 Bioanalyzer. TCR beta CDR3 regions were amplified from RNA transcripts. A first-round RT-PCR of the TCR CDR3 used the HTBI primer set with the Qiagen OneStep RT-PCR kit. Libraries were constructed in a second round of multiplex PCR, after which size selection and purification were carried out. Sequencing of the libraries was done on an Illumina HiSeq2000 using paired-end 100 bp reads. Processing in the source paper ran as follows. SOAPnuke was used to process the raw data, throwing out any read that contained adapters or uncalled bases, had a mean Phred below 15, or lacked an exact constant-primer or identifier match. COPE v1.2.5 was used to merge the high-quality paired reads, and each unique nucleotide sequence was defined as a clonotype. MiTCR v1.1 was used to align the clonotypes against IMGT TRBV, TRBD and TRBJ reference segments. The analysis was restricted to V-J combinations with a frequency above 0.0001, which together covered 99.2% of the repertoires. The TCS score was defined as the ratio of F50 (clonal expansion) to E x V (chaos), calculated using BLOSUM62-based TCRdist between CDR3 peptides within each V-J. Welch's t-statistics and random forest reduced 450 to 600 V-J features to 10 to 15, which were used in a naive Bayes classifier (R e1071). TCRdb took the public reads, trimmed them with fastp at Q25, ran MiXCR for clone calling and kept in-frame beta chains. Identical CDR3 proteins give one entry, which carries the most common genes and DNA. What appears here as the V and J calls and clone size reflects TCRdb's work, not the paper's. Present in this sample are about 520,000 distinct CDR3 sequences, roughly a quarter of which were seen just once. Jointly, the top ten make up approximately 10% of the sample.

The CDR3, cysteine through phenylalanine, is 13 amino acids long. Only the CDR3 portion is preserved as DNA: 39 bases, with reading frame beginning at the first base. The germline V gene encodes CDR1 DFQATT and CDR2 SNEGSKA (reference sequence). From V the trimming removes 3 bases and from J it removes 7 bases, while the gene matches leave 4 bases of the junction unaccounted for. Recombination joined TRBV20-1 with TRBJ2-2; TRBD1 fits 8 bases in the junction. This sequence was found in a woman younger than 45 with Graves' ophthalmopathy. Input material: blood. DNA sequence: TGCAGTGCTAGCCAGGGGGCTAGCGGGGAGCTGTTTTTT. This sequence encodes CSASQGASGELFF.